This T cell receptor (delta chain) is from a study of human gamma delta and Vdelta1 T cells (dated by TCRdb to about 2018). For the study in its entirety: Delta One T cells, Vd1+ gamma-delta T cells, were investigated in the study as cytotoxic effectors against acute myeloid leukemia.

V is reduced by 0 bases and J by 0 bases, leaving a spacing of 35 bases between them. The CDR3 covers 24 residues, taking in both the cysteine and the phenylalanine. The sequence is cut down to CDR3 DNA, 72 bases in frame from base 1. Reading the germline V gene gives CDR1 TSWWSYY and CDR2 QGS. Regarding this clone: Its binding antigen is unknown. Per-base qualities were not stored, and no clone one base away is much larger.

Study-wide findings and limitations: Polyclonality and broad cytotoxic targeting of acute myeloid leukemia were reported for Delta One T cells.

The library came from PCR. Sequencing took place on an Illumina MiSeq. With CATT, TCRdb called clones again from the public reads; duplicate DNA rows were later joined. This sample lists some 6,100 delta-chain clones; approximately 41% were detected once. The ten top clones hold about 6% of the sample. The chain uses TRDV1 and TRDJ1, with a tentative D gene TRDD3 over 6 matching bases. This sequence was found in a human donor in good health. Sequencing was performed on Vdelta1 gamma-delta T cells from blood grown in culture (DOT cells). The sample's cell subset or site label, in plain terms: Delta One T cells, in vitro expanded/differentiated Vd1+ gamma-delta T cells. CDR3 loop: CALGELKDILEATSLGLYTDKLIF. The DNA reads TGTGCTCTTGGGGAACTAAAGGACATTTTGGAGGCTACCTCACTGGGACTATACACCGATAAACTCATCTTT.